This TCR beta chain originates from a study of graft-versus-host responses after intestinal transplantation. Overall study context: Recipients uniformly received anti-thymocyte globulin induction, followed by tacrolimus and steroids for two to four years.

Note on this clone: Its antigen is still unknown.

The table came from immunoSEQ multiplex PCR; TCRdb's copy has only in-frame clones and leaves some out. This table holds roughly 89,000 clones, 92% found once. Whole-study results and caveats: There were GvH clones found in recipient marrow, and some of them appeared first in ileum or blood. Declining HvG levels early post-transplant were linked to peak circulating GvH clone levels.

The sequencing here drew on unstimulated CD4+ T cells sorted from spleen or lymph node cells, taken before intestinal transplant. The sequence derives from a human donor who received an intestinal transplant.

The CDR3 DNA reads TGTGCCAGCAGTGAATTCAGGACCAAAAACATTCAGTACTTC. Translating it yields CASSEFRTKNIQYF. The genes are TRBV6-1 and TRBJ2-4; no clear D gene. The germline gives CDR1 MNHNS, CDR2 SASEGT. V lost 2 bases to trimming and J lost 2 bases, with 7 bases between them. The CDR3 runs 14 residues.